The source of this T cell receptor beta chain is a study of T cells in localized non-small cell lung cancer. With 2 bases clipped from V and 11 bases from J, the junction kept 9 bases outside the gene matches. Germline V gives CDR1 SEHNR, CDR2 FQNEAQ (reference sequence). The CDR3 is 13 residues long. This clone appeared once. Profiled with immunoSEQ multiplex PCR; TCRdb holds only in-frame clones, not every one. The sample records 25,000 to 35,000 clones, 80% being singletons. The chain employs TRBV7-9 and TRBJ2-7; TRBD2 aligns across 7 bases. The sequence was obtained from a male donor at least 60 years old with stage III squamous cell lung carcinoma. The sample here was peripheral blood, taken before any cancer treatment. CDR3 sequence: CASSLPMAGEEYF. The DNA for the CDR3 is TGTGCCAGCAGCTTACCGATGGCGGGGGAGGAGTACTTC.